Shown below are 3 T cell receptor beta chains from a single sample sequenced in a study of cytomegalovirus exposure and HLA in healthy donors. Use of 60 Vbeta and 13 Jbeta primers characterized the PCR. Using immunoSEQ multiplex PCR, the repertoire was profiled, and TCRdb retains in-frame clones only, with some absent. The sample comprises about 200,000 clones, around 85% of which are singletons, and around 1.7% rests with the top ten. The sequenced sample was PBMCs. The receptors were sampled from a man aged 50-59 years in good health and CMV-seronegative.

This rearrangement joins TRBV15 to TRBJ2-2; tentative D call: TRBD1 (6 bases). Trimming cost V 5 bases and J 1 base, with 17 bases left between them. Germline CDR1 is LNHNV and CDR2 is YYDKDF (reference sequence). This CDR3 has 17 amino acids. The CDR3 spells CATSEGPATGNTGELFF. The CDR3 region has the DNA TGTGCCACCAGCGAGGGACCTGCGACAGGGAACACCGGGGAGCTGTTTTTT.

The rearrangement uses TRBV7-3 and TRBJ2-2; 8 nucleotides match TRBD2. Unmatched junction bases numbered 7, after V lost 6 bases and J lost 4 bases. This CDR3 comprises 15 residues. Germline V CDR1 and CDR2: SGHTA, FQGTGA. Written as DNA, the CDR3 is TGTGCCAGCAGATCCGGGACTAGGAGCACCGGGGAGCTGTTTTTT. Its protein is CASRSGTRSTGELFF.

This clone was recorded only once. The chain recombines TRBV5-4 with TRBJ2-2, with D possibly TRBD1 on 5 matching bases. CDR3 length: 15 amino acids. Germline CDR1 is SGHNT and CDR2 is YYREEE (reference sequence). Trimming took 0 bases from V and 3 from J, leaving 9 bases between them. The CDR3 DNA is TGTGCCAGCAGCTTGGGCAGGGTGGACACCGGGGAGCTGTTTTTT. Its protein product is CASSLGRVDTGELFF.